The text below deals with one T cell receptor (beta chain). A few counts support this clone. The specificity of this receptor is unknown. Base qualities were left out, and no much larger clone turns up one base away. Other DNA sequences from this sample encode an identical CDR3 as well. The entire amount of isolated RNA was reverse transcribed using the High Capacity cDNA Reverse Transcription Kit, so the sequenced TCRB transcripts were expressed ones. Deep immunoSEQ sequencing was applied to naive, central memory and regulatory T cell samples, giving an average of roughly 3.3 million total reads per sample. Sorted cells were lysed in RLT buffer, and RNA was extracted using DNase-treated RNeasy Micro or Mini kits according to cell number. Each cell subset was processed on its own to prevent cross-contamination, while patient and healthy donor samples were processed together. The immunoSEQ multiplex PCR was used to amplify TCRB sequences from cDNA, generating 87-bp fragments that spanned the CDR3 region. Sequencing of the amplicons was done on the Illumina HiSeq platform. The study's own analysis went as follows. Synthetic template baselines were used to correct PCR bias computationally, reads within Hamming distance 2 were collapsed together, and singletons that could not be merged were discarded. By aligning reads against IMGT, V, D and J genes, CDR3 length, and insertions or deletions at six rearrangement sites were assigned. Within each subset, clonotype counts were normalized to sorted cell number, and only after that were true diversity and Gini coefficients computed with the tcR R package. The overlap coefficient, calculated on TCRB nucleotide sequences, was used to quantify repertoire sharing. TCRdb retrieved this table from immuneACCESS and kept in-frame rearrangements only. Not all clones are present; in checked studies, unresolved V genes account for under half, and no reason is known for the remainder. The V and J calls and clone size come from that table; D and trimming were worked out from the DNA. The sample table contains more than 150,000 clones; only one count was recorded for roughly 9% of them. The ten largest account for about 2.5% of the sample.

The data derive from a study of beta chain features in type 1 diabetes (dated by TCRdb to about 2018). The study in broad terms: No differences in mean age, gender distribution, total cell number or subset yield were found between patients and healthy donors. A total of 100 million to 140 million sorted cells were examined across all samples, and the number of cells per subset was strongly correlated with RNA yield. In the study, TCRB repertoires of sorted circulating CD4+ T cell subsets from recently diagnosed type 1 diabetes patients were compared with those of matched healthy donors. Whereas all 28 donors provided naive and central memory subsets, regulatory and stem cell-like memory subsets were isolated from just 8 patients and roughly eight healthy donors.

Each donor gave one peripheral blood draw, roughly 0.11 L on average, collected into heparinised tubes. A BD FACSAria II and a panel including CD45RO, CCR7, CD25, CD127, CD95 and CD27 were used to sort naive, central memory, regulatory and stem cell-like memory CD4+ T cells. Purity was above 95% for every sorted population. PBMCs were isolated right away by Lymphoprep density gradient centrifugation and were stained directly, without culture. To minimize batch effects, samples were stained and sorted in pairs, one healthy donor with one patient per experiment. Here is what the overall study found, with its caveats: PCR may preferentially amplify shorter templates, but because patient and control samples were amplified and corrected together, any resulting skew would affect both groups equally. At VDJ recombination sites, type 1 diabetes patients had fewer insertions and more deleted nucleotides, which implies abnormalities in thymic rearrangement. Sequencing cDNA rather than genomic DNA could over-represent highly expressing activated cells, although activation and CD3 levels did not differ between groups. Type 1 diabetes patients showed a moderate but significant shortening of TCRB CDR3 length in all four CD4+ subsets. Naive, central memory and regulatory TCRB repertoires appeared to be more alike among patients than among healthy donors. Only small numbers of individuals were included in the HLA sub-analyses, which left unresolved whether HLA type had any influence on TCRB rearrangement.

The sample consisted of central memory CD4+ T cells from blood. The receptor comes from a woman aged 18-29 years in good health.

The CDR3 region has the sequence CASSPKLAASTDTQYF. At the DNA level, the sequence is TGTGCCAGCTCACCCAAACTAGCGGCTAGCACAGATACGCAGTATTTT. Recombination linked TRBV18 to TRBJ2-3; TRBD2 fits 8 bases in the junction. Looking up the germline V gene yields CDR1 KGHSH and CDR2 LQKENI. Germline trimming amounts to 3 bases on V and 0 bases on J, with 5 as the count of junction bases outside the gene matches. The CDR3, cysteine through phenylalanine, is 16 amino acids long. Left in the record is the CDR3 DNA by itself, 48 bases read in frame from the first base.